This T cell receptor beta chain was identified during a study of T-cell memory formation after mild COVID-19. Study at large: There were largely donor-specific TCR clusters. Study results and limitations: Cross-reactive memory apparently joined, as some responding clones appeared in pre-infection memory.

One entry per CDR3 protein results from TCRdb running MiXCR on the 5' RACE reads. In the table there are 340,000 or so distinct CDR3 sequences, 10% to 15% of which are singletons. This CDR3 has 15 amino acids. Germline loops: CDR1 DFQATT, CDR2 SNEGSKA (reference sequence). V dropped 5 bases and J dropped 0 bases, with 14 bases sitting between them. This clonotype was observed a few times. Its specificity is unknown. This chain joins TRBV20-1 and TRBJ1-3; D call uncertain. Material for sequencing was PBMCs or a T cell subset sorted from them (not recorded which). The TCR sequence derives from a young man who had mild COVID-19 (a few samples of this study predate the infection). Cell type and time point are not known. Here the CDR3 DNA reads TGCAGTGCTCATGAGGGTGCCTTCTCTGGAAACACCATATATTTT. It encodes CSAHEGAFSGNTIYF.